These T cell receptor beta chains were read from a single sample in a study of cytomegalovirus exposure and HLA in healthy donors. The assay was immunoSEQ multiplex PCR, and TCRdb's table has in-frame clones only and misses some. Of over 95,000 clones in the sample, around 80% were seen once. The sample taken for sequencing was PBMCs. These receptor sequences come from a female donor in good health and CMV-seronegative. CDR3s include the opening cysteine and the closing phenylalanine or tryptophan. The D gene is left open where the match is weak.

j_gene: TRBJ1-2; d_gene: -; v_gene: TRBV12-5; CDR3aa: CASGFRPEGGYTF
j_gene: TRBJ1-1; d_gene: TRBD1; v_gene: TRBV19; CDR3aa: CASSIGPGQGALGPEAFF
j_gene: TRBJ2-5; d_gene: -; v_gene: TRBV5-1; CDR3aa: CASSLGGTQYF
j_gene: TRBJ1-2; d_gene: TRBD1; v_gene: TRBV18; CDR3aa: CASSPQGAGYGYTF
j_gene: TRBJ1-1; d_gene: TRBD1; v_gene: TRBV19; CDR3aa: CASTRQGAQNTEAFF
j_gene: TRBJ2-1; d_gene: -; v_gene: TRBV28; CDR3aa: CASCTRVKRDYNEQFF
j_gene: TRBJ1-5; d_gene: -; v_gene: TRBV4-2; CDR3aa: CASSDRGSSNQPQHF
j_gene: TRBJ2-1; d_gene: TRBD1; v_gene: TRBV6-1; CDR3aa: CASSRTGEANEQFF
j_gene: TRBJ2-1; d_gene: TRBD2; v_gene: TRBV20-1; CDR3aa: CSAGTTGEQFF
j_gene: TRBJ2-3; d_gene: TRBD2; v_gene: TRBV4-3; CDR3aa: CASSQELAGGTDTQYF
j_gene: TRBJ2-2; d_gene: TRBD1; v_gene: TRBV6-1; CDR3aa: CASSEQGTNTGELFF